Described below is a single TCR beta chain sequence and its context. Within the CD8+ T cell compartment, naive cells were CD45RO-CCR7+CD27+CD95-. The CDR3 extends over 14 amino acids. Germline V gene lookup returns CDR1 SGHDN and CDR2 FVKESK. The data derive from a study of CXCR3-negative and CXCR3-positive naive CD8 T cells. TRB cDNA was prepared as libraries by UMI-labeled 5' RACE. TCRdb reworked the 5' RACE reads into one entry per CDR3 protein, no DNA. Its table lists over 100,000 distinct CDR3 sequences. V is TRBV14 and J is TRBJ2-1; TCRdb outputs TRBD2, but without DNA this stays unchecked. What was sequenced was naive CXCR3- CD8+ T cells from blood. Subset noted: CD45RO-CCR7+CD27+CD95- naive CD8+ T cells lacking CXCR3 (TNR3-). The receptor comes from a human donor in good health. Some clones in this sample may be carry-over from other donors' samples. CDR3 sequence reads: CASSNSGGNNEQFF.